Listed below are T cell receptor beta chains from one sample, sequenced in a study of cytomegalovirus exposure and HLA in healthy donors. Using immunoSEQ multiplex PCR, the repertoire was profiled, and TCRdb retains in-frame clones only, with some absent. Here the sample spans roughly 200,000 clones, approximately 80% being singletons. Sequencing input: PBMCs. These receptors were taken from a boy aged 5-17 years in good health and CMV-seronegative. The CDR3 runs from the conserved cysteine through the conserved F or W. The D gene is left open where the match is weak. Only part of the rows carry a size: once, few, many, or a class if the clone is expanded.

>.|TRBV5-4|TRBJ2-6|.
CASSLFGGSSGANVLTF
TGTGCCAGCAGCTTGTTCGGAGGGTCCTCTGGGGCCAACGTCCTGACTTTC
>.|TRBV19|TRBJ1-2|.
CASRMGNYGYTF
TGTGCCAGTAGGATGGGCAACTATGGCTACACCTTC
>TRBD1|TRBV4-2|TRBJ1-1|few
CASSPTGTGPGTEAFF
TGTGCCAGCAGCCCAACCGGGACAGGCCCGGGTACTGAAGCTTTCTTT
>TRBD1|TRBV5-6|TRBJ2-7|once
CASTGQGDGGYEQYF
TGTGCCAGCACGGGACAGGGTGATGGGGGCTACGAGCAGTACTTC
>TRBD1|TRBV7-8|TRBJ1-1|.
CASSLWTGRGTEAFF
TGTGCCAGCAGCCTCTGGACAGGGCGGGGCACTGAAGCTTTCTTT
>TRBD2|TRBV18|TRBJ2-7|.
CASSPSGGSYEQYF
TGTGCCAGCTCACCGAGCGGGGGCTCCTACGAGCAGTACTTC
>TRBD2|TRBV19|TRBJ2-2|.
CASSSGLYLAGGTGELFF
TGTGCCAGTAGTTCTGGTCTTTATTTGGCGGGAGGCACCGGGGAGCTGTTTTTT
>TRBD1|TRBV11-2|TRBJ1-6|.
CASSLGGQTNSPLHF
TGTGCCAGCAGCTTAGGGGGACAGACGAATTCACCCCTCCACTTT
>TRBD1|TRBV10-3|TRBJ2-2|once
CAISEGRQGSRTGELFF
TGTGCCATCAGTGAGGGGAGACAGGGAAGTCGCACCGGGGAGCTGTTTTTT
>.|TRBV6-1|TRBJ1-3|.
CASSRSGGAGNTIYF
TGTGCCAGCAGTCGAAGCGGGGGTGCGGGAAACACCATATATTTT
>.|TRBV7-8|TRBJ1-3|once
CASSYSTGLSGNTIYF
TGTGCCAGCAGCTACTCGACAGGCCTCTCTGGAAACACCATATATTTT
>TRBD1|TRBV18|TRBJ1-1|.
CASSPGWQGAGTEAFF
TGTGCCAGCTCACCAGGGTGGCAGGGGGCGGGCACTGAAGCTTTCTTT
>.|TRBV11-2|TRBJ2-1|once
CASSLVGPWSEQFF
TGTGCCAGCAGCTTAGTGGGGCCGTGGAGTGAGCAGTTCTTC
>TRBD2|TRBV5-1|TRBJ2-7|.
CASSLGWLAGGETYEQYF
TGCGCCAGCAGCTTGGGGTGGCTAGCGGGAGGGGAAACCTACGAGCAGTACTTC
>.|TRBV27|TRBJ2-1|few
CASSLSGGYNEQFF
TGTGCCAGCAGTCTCTCCGGTGGCTACAATGAGCAGTTCTTC
>.|TRBV6-4|TRBJ2-5|.
CASSPSVQETQYF
TGTGCCAGCAGTCCTAGTGTACAAGAGACCCAGTACTTC
>TRBD1|TRBV6-6|TRBJ2-7|.
CASSDWDRSTYEQYF
TGTGCCAGCAGTGATTGGGACAGGAGTACCTACGAGCAGTACTTC
>.|TRBV9|TRBJ1-5|.
CASSARVDNQPQHF
TGTGCCAGCAGCGCGCGGGTCGACAATCAGCCCCAGCATTTT
>.|TRBV29-1|TRBJ1-2|.
CSVEGRSYGYTF
TGCAGCGTTGAAGGGCGGTCCTATGGCTACACCTTC
>.|TRBV7-8|TRBJ1-6|.
CASSLDLRNSPLHF
TGTGCCAGCAGCTTAGATCTGAGAAATTCACCCCTCCACTTT
>.|TRBV7-8|TRBJ2-2|once
CASSLDRDPHTGELFF
TGTGCCAGCAGCTTAGACAGGGACCCGCACACCGGGGAGCTGTTTTTT
>TRBD1|TRBV11-2|TRBJ1-2|.
CASSPTNGQGGYGYTF
TGTGCCAGCAGTCCTACGAACGGACAGGGCGGGTATGGCTACACCTTC
>.|TRBV30|TRBJ1-2|few
CAWIKGGYGYTF
TGTGCCTGGATTAAGGGAGGCTATGGCTACACCTTC
>TRBD1|TRBV6-1|TRBJ1-2|.
CASSEFMSGGPYGYTF
TGTGCCAGCAGTGAATTTATGTCAGGGGGCCCCTATGGCTACACCTTC
>.|TRBV5-1|TRBJ1-5|.
CASSLGIGEGQPQHF
TGCGCCAGCAGCTTGGGAATAGGGGAAGGTCAGCCCCAGCATTTT
>.|TRBV9|TRBJ1-1|.
CASSAKIGGVNTEAFF
TGTGCCAGCAGCGCTAAGATCGGGGGAGTGAACACTGAAGCTTTCTTT
>.|TRBV11-2|TRBJ2-1|.
CASSPEPGQKAYNEQFF
TGTGCCAGCAGTCCCGAACCGGGACAAAAAGCCTACAATGAGCAGTTCTTC
>.|TRBV4-1|TRBJ1-1|few
CASSQDYSGTEAFF
TGCGCCAGCAGCCAAGATTATTCCGGCACTGAAGCTTTCTTT
>.|TRBV6-1|TRBJ1-1|.
CASSAHSEAFF
TGTGCCAGCAGTGCCCACTCTGAGGCTTTCTTT
>.|TRBV27|TRBJ1-5|.
CASSPGDGQPQHF
TGTGCCAGCAGTCCGGGGGATGGTCAGCCCCAGCATTTT
>.|TRBV30|TRBJ1-1|few
CAWSRNTEAFF
TGTGCCTGGAGTCGGAACACTGAAGCTTTCTTT
>.|TRBV28|TRBJ2-2|.
CASSFRGTHTGELFF
TGTGCCAGCAGTTTCCGGGGGACCCACACCGGGGAGCTGTTTTTT
>.|TRBV4-3|TRBJ1-4|.
CASSQEGAGVQEKLFF
TGCGCCAGCAGCCAAGAAGGAGCGGGAGTTCAGGAAAAACTGTTTTTT
>.|TRBV18|TRBJ1-2|.
CASSHRDGEVANYGYTF
TGTGCCAGCTCACACCGGGACGGGGAGGTTGCTAACTATGGCTACACCTTC
>TRBD1|TRBV19|TRBJ1-5|.
CASSIPAKTDRGPNQPQHF
TGTGCCAGTAGTATACCCGCGAAAACCGACAGGGGGCCCAATCAGCCCCAGCATTTT
>.|TRBV5-1|TRBJ2-5|.
CASSVDGVEETQYF
TGCGCCAGCAGCGTGGACGGGGTAGAAGAGACCCAGTACTTC
>.|TRBV7-9|TRBJ2-1|.
CASSVSGGPLVQFF
TGTGCCAGCAGCGTATCTGGCGGGCCCTTGGTGCAGTTCTTC
>.|TRBV15|TRBJ2-1|.
CATSRAPEVDEQFF
TGTGCCACCAGCAGAGCTCCAGAGGTGGATGAGCAGTTCTTC
>TRBD1|TRBV5-6|TRBJ1-1|.
CASSFETGEAFF
TGTGCCAGCAGCTTTGAGACAGGGGAAGCTTTCTTT
>.|TRBV7-8|TRBJ2-5|.
CASSPNVGGQETQYF
TGTGCCAGCAGCCCCAACGTAGGGGGCCAAGAGACCCAGTACTTC
>TRBD2|TRBV13|TRBJ2-5|.
CASSPSGRGGRQETQYF
TGTGCCAGCAGCCCCTCGGGCCGCGGGGGGAGACAAGAGACCCAGTACTTC
>.|TRBV13|TRBJ2-1|.
CASSLWSQQHNEQFF
TGTGCCAGCAGCTTATGGTCCCAACAACACAATGAGCAGTTCTTC
>.|TRBV9|TRBJ1-4|.
CASSVQGSNEKLFF
TGTGCCAGCAGCGTACAGGGGAGTAATGAAAAACTGTTTTTT
>.|TRBV25-1|TRBJ1-6|.
CASEGLRGSPLHF
TGTGCCAGCGAGGGACTTAGGGGTTCACCCCTCCACTTT
>TRBD1|TRBV5-5|TRBJ1-1|.
CASSWDRGTYTEAFF
TGTGCCAGCAGCTGGGACAGGGGGACTTACACTGAAGCTTTCTTT
>.|TRBV5-3|TRBJ2-6|.
CARSLAGLARGFGANVLTF
TGTGCCAGAAGCTTGGCGGGGCTGGCACGGGGGTTCGGGGCCAACGTCCTGACTTTC
>TRBD1|TRBV7-2|TRBJ1-1|.
CASSSPGQGRNTEAFF
TGTGCCAGCAGCTCACCGGGACAGGGAAGGAACACTGAAGCTTTCTTT
>.|TRBV5-4|TRBJ1-1|.
CASSRYVDTEAFF
TGTGCCAGCTCCAGGTACGTCGACACTGAAGCTTTCTTT
>TRBD1|TRBV5-1|TRBJ1-1|.
CASSWTGGYGAFF
TGCGCCAGCAGCTGGACAGGGGGTTACGGAGCTTTCTTT
>.|TRBV5-4|TRBJ1-2|few
CASSLAGQEAYGYTF
TGTGCCAGCAGCTTGGCTGGGCAGGAGGCCTATGGCTACACCTTC
>.|TRBV7-2|TRBJ1-2|.
CASTLGPEGRYGYTF
TGTGCCAGCACCCTAGGGCCGGAGGGCAGGTATGGCTACACCTTC
>TRBD2|TRBV9|TRBJ2-5|.
CASSVSSGGDLGETQYF
TGTGCCAGCAGCGTGTCTAGCGGGGGGGACTTGGGAGAGACCCAGTACTTC
>TRBD2|TRBV27|TRBJ2-7|.
CASSNGLAGEQYF
TGTGCCAGCAGTAACGGACTAGCGGGGGAGCAGTACTTC